The clone carrying this T cell receptor (beta chain) has at least ten counts. Its antigen is undetermined. The data derive from a study of spatial heterogeneity in lung cancer. This sample's time point: sample taken at primary tumor resection. Patients with untreated early-stage non-small cell lung cancer, numbering approximately 79, were the donors. Material for sequencing was whole RNA from tumor, nontumor lung or frozen PBMC, left unsorted. Germline V gene data show CDR1 as SGHRS and CDR2 as YFSETQ. Trimming took 4 bases from V and 5 from J, leaving 17 bases between them. The CDR3 covers 15 residues. Overall study findings and caveats: Tumor mutation count correlated with how many alpha and beta TCRs expanded intratumorally. Ubiquitous and regional nonsynonymous mutations were tracked by counts of ubiquitous and regional expanded TCRs, respectively.

Each CDR3 protein gets one entry after TCRdb re-called the 5' RACE reads with MiXCR. The repertoire has about 16,000 distinct CDR3 sequences, nearly 7% of them found once; the top ten carry roughly 21%. The material was lung tumor tissue, obtained at surgery. The J gene is TRBJ2-3, the V gene TRBV5-1, with D tentatively TRBD2 (6 bases). This TCR was sampled from a female donor with early-stage non-small cell lung cancer. CDR3 loop: CASSTAGTGRDTQYF. For the CDR3, the DNA is TGCGCCAGCAGCACGGCCGGGACTGGAAGAGATACGCAGTATTTT.